The 10 T cell receptor beta chains given below trace back to one sample, sequenced in a study of shared clonotypes between healthy human individuals. Only in-frame clones appear in the TCRdb table, and some are missing; sequencing was by immunoSEQ multiplex PCR. This table has around 500,000 clones, 75% to 85% appearing once. Sequencing was performed on PBMCs. The origin of the receptors is a woman in her thirties or forties in good health. Some clones in this sample may be carry-over from other donors' samples.

This chain connects TRBV7-9 to TRBJ1-1; D is uncertain. The V and J ends lost 4 bases and 4 bases respectively, with 10 bases between them. CDR3 length: 13 amino acids. Germline CDR1 and CDR2: SEHNR and FQNEAQ (reference sequence). The CDR3 region has the DNA TGTGCCAGCAGCTATGTTGAGGGCACTGAAGCTTTCTTT. As protein: CASSYVEGTEAFF.

The rearrangement uses TRBV21-1 and TRBJ2-1; whether TRBD2, the table's D call, matches the DNA was not checked. TRBV21-1 represents a pseudogene. This CDR3 has 15 amino acids. The CDR3 nucleotides read TGTGCCAGCAGCGCCCGCTGCGGGATTGACAATGAGCAGTTCTTC. Protein: CASSARCGIDNEQFF.

The J gene is TRBJ2-1, the V gene TRBV7-9; D is undetermined. This CDR3 has 11 residues. From germline, CDR1 is SEHNR and CDR2 FQNEAQ (reference sequence). Trimming removed 8 bases from V and 7 bases from J, with 9 bases in between. In DNA, the CDR3 is TGTGCCAGCCTAGTTGGAAATGAGCAGTTCTTC. Amino acids: CASLVGNEQFF.

The chain combines TRBV5-1 with TRBJ2-3; tentative D call: TRBD2 (6 bases). This CDR3 region has 16 residues. The V gene's germline CDR1 is SGHRS and CDR2 YFSETQ. The V and J ends lost 0 bases and 0 bases respectively, with 11 bases between them. The CDR3 spells CASSLAGGPSTDTQYF. CDR3 coding DNA: TGCGCCAGCAGCTTGGCCGGAGGGCCGAGCACAGATACGCAGTATTTT.

A few counts support this clone. The chain couples TRBV28 to TRBJ1-2; D is perhaps TRBD1 (6 bases). The V end was cut by 3 bases, the J end by 6 bases, with 14 bases between. CDR1 and CDR2 from the germline V gene are MDHEN and SYDVKM. The CDR3 is 14 residues long. CDR3 residues: CASSLGQGWNGYTF. The CDR3 DNA reads TGTGCCAGCAGTTTGGGTCAGGGGTGGAATGGCTACACCTTC.

The chain carries TRBV6-1 and TRBJ1-2; weak D call: TRBD1 (5 bases). Between the trimmed V and J ends, which lost 0 bases and 4 bases, there was a span of 9 bases. There are 14 residues in the CDR3. Germline CDR1 and CDR2: MNHNS and SASEGT. This CDR3 is CASSEAGGGYGYTF. The DNA for the CDR3 is TGTGCCAGCAGTGAAGCCGGGGGAGGCTATGGCTACACCTTC.

This clone was counted once. This chain joins TRBV5-5 and TRBJ1-5; no definite D call. The ends were cut back, 2 bases at V and 5 bases at J, with 14 bases in the middle. The CDR3 contains 15 residues. CDR1 and CDR2 (germline): SGHKS, YYEKEE (reference sequence). The DNA of the CDR3 is TGTGCCAGCAGCTTATCCTTCGGCTACTATCAGCCCCAGCATTTT. As protein: CASSLSFGYYQPQHF. Drawing the rest from reference TRBV5-5 and TRBJ1-5, the complete variable domain is DAGVTQSPTHLIKTRGQQVTLRCSPISGHKSVSWYQQVLGQGPQFIFQYYEKEERGRGNFPDRFSARQFPNYSSELNVNALLLGDSALYLCASSLSFGYYQPQHFGDGTRLSIL.

This clone was counted between two and nine times. CDR3 amino acids: CASTLSIGGPYEQYF. CDR3 nucleotide sequence: TGTGCCAGCACTCTATCGATTGGGGGCCCCTACGAGCAGTACTTC. This chain links TRBV28 with TRBJ2-7; possible D gene TRBD1, 6 bases. Between the trimmed V and J ends, which lost 7 bases and 2 bases, there was a span of 18 bases. CDR1 is MDHEN, CDR2 SYDVKM, per germline. The CDR3 is 15 residues long.

As DNA, the CDR3 is TGTGCCAGCAGGTCCGGCCGGGGGGGCACTGAAGCTTTCTTT. This translates into CASRSGRGGTEAFF. The chain is built from TRBV6-5 and TRBJ1-1, with D possibly matching TRBD1 (5 bases). Trimming removed 6 bases at V and 4 bases at J, with 15 bases between. Germline V gene lookup returns CDR1 MNHEY and CDR2 SVGAGI. This CDR3 comprises 14 residues.

This chain joins TRBV27 and TRBJ2-1; the D is unclear. CDR1 is MNHEY, CDR2 SMNVEV, per germline (reference sequence). The CDR3 consists of 15 residues. Trimming shortened V by 2 bases and J by 4 bases, and 12 bases separated the two germline ends. CDR3 DNA sequence: TGTGCCAGCAGTTTAATAGCTCCGAAATACAATGAGCAGTTCTTC. The encoded protein is CASSLIAPKYNEQFF.